This TCR beta chain derives from a study of graft-versus-host responses after intestinal transplantation. The overall study: After anti-thymocyte globulin induction, recipients took tacrolimus and steroids for three to four years. The study, taken as a whole, reports: Researchers found peak circulating GvH clone levels linked to early post-transplant HvG declines.

Sequencing used immunoSEQ multiplex PCR; TCRdb keeps in-frame clones, though not all of them. The table shows 80,000 to 100,000 clones, with 70% to 90% occurring only once. Germline CDR1 and CDR2: SEHNR and FQNEAQ (reference sequence). The CDR3 runs to 15 residues. V was clipped by 1 base and J by 2 bases; unmatched bases: 3. This clone has only a few counts. The antigen is undetermined. J is TRBJ2-7 and V is TRBV7-9; TRBD2 agrees at 9 bases. Sequenced here: unstimulated CD4+ T cells sorted from spleen or lymph node cells, sampled before intestinal transplant. The sequence was obtained from a human donor who received an intestinal transplant. The CDR3 loop is CASSLGLAGTYEQYF. CDR3 DNA: TGTGCCAGCAGCTTAGGTCTAGCGGGGACCTACGAGCAGTACTTC.